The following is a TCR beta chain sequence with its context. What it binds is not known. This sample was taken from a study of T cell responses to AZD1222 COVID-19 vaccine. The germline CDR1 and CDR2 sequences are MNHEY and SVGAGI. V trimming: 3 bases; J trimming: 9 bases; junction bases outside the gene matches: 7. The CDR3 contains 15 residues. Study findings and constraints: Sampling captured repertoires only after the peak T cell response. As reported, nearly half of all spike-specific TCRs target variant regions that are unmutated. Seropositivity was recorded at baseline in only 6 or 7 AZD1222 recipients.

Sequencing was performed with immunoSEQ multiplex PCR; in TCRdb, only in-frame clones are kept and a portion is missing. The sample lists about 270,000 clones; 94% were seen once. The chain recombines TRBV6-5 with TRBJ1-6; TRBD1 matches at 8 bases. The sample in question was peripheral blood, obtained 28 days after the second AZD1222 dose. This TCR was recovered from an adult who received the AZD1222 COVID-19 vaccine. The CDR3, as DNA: TGTGCCAGCAGTTATTTGGTCAGGGGGCTTTCACCCCTCCACTTT. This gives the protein CASSYLVRGLSPLHF.